This T cell receptor beta chain appears in the sequencing data of a study of control samples from healthy donors and cancer patients. Clones were read by immunoSEQ multiplex PCR, and TCRdb kept only the in-frame ones, dropping some. The profile shows 130,000 or so clones, around 90% of them singletons. The CDR3 totals 13 residues. Looked up from germline, CDR1 is SGHNT and CDR2 is YENEEA. V was clipped by 4 bases and J by 6 bases; unmatched bases: 5. The sequence came from a man aged 50-60 years in good health. The chain carries TRBV11-3 and TRBJ2-7; 8 bases align to TRBD1. The material sequenced was blood. Written as DNA, the CDR3 is TGTGCCAGCAGCTACAGGACAGGGAGCGAGCAGTACTTC. Amino acid sequence: CASSYRTGSEQYF.